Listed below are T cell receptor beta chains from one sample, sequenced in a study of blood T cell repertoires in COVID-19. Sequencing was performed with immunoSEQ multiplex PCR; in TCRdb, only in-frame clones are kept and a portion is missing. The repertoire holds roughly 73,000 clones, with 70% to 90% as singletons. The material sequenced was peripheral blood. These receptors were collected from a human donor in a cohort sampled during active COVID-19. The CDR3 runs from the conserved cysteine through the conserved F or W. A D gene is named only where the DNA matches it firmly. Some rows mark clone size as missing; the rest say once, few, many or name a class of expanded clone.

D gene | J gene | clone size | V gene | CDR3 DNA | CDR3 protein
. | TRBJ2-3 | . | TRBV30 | TGTGCCTGGAGGCCCCAGACAGATACGCAGTATTTT | CAWRPQTDTQYF
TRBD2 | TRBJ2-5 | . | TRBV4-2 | TGTGCCAGCAGCCAATCTAGCGGGAAAGAGACCCAGTACTTC | CASSQSSGKETQYF
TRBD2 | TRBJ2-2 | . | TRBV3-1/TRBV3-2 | TGTGCCAGCAGCCGACGCGCGCACGGGGGGGCAGGAACCGGGGAGCTGTTTTTT | CASSRRAHGGAGTGELFF
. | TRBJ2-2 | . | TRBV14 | TGTGCCAGCAGCCAAGGGGTTTACAGAGACAACACCGGGGAGCTGTTTTTT | CASSQGVYRDNTGELFF
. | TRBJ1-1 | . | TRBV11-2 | TGTGCCAGCAGTCCTCAGGGGGAAGCTTTCTTT | CASSPQGEAFF
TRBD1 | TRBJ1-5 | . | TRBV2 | TGTGCCAGCAACACAGGGGAACAGCAGCCCCAGCATTTT | CASNTGEQQPQHF
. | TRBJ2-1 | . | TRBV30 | TGTGCCTGGAGCCAGGGCAATGAGCAGTTCTTC | CAWSQGNEQFF
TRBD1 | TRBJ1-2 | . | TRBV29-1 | TGCAGCGTTGTAGGACAGGCCCATGGCTACACCTTC | CSVVGQAHGYTF
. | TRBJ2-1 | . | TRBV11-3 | TGTGCCAGCAGCCCGTGGTGGGAGGCCGACCACAATGAGCAGTTCTTC | CASSPWWEADHNEQFF
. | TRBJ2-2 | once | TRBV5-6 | TGTGCCAGCAGCCCCCTGCGGGTTTCCACCGGGGAGCTGTTTTTT | CASSPLRVSTGELFF
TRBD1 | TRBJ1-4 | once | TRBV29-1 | TGCAGCGTTGTGACCCACAGGGGGCGGACTAATGAAAAACTGTTTTTT | CSVVTHRGRTNEKLFF
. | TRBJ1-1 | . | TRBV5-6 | TGTGCCAGCAGCTTGGGGACAACTCCCGCTACCGAAGCTTTCTTT | CASSLGTTPATEAFF
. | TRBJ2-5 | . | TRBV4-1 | TGCGCCAGCAGCCAAACACATCCCGGGGAGAGTTGGTCAGAGACCCAGTACTTC | CASSQTHPGESWSETQYF
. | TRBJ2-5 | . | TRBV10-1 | TGCGCCAGCAACAACAGGGCCCAAGAGACCCAGTACTTC | CASNNRAQETQYF
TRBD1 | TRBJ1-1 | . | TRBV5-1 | TGCGCCAGCAGCCCACCGGGACAGGGAGGGGTGACTGAAGCTTTCTTT | CASSPPGQGGVTEAFF
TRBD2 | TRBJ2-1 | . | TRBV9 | TGTGCCAGCAGCGCCGGGACTACGTACAATGAGCAGTTCTTC | CASSAGTTYNEQFF
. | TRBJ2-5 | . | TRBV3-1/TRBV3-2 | TGTGCCAGTTGGGGGGCTAGCGGTTTCCAAGAGACCCAGTACTTC | CASWGASGFQETQYF
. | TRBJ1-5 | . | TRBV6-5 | TGTGCCAGCAGTCACCAGGGTAGCAATCAGCCCCAGCATTTT | CASSHQGSNQPQHF
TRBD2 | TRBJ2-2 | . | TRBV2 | TGTGCCAGCCGGCAACTAGCGGCGAACACCGGGGAGCTGTTTTTT | CASRQLAANTGELFF
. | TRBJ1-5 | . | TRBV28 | TGTGCCAGCAGCCGTTATGGCAGGGGCAGTAATCAGCCCCAGCATTTT | CASSRYGRGSNQPQHF
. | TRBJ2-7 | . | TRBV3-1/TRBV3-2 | TGTGCCAGCAGCCAACGGTCGTGGGAGGCCCCCTACGAGCAGTACTTC | CASSQRSWEAPYEQYF
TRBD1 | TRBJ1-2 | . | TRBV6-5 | TGTGCCAGCAGCAGACAGGGGTCGATAGGCTACACCTTC | CASSRQGSIGYTF
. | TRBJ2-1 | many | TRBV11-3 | TGTGCCAGCAGCTTATCCCAGGGGAATGAGCAGTTCTTC | CASSLSQGNEQFF
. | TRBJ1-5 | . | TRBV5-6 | TGTGCCAGCAGCTTGGCAATGGCGGGGTTCTATAGCAATCAGCCCCAGCATTTT | CASSLAMAGFYSNQPQHF
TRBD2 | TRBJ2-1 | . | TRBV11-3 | TGTGCCAGCAGCTTAGGTCTAGCGGGAGACAATGAGCAGTTCTTC | CASSLGLAGDNEQFF
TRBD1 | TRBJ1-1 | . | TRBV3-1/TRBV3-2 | TGTGCCAGCAGCCAAGCCGGACAGGGGGCGCGAAGGGTTGTTGAAGCTTTCTTT | CASSQAGQGARRVVEAFF
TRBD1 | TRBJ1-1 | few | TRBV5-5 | TGTGCCAGCAGCTCCCAGGGGGACACTGAAGCTTTCTTT | CASSSQGDTEAFF
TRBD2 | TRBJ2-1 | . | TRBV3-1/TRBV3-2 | TGTGCCAGCAGCAATACCGGGCGGGAGGTGTGGGGGCAGTTCTTC | CASSNTGREVWGQFF
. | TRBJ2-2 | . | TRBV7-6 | TGTGCCAGCAGCTTAGCGCTTGCAGGGGACACCGGGGAGCTGTTTTTT | CASSLALAGDTGELFF
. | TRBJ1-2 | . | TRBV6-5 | TGTGCCAGCAGGGGAGGTCGGGGTGGCTACACCTTC | CASRGGRGGYTF
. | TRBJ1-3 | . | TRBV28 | TGTGCCAGCAGTCCGGGGGACGTAGGAAACACCATATATTTT | CASSPGDVGNTIYF
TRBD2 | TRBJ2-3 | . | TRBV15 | TGTGCCACCAGCAGAGAAGGGGGACTAGCCGGTTCAGATACGCAGTATTTT | CATSREGGLAGSDTQYF
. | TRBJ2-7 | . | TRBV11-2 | TGTGCCAGCAGTGGGGACATCCTTACCGAGCAGTACTTC | CASSGDILTEQYF
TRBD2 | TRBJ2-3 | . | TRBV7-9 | TGTGCCAGCAGTCGCCCTAGCGGGCCCACAGATACGCAGTATTTT | CASSRPSGPTDTQYF
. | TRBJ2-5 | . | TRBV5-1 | TGCGCCAGCAGCTTGCCAGGGATACAGACCCAGTACTTC | CASSLPGIQTQYF
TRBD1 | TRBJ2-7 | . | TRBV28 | TGTGCCAGCCCCCCCCCGGGACAGGGAATCGACGAGCAGTACTTC | CASPPPGQGIDEQYF
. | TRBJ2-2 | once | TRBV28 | TGTGCCAGCACCTCCACAGGGAGCCCTTTCACCGGGGAGCTGTTTTTT | CASTSTGSPFTGELFF
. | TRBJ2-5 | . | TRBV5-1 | TGCGCCAGCAGCTGGCGGGAGACCCAGTACTTC | CASSWRETQYF
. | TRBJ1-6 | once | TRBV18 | TGTGCCAGCTCGGCAGGGGAGGGCTCCTATAATTCACCCCTCCACTTT | CASSAGEGSYNSPLHF
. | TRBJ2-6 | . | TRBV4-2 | TGTGCCAGCAGCCAATCGGACAGTAGCTCTGGGGCCAACGTCCTGACTTTC | CASSQSDSSSGANVLTF
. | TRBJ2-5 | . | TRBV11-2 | TGTGCCAGCAGCTTATCTAGCGCGGGGGAGACCCAGTACTTC | CASSLSSAGETQYF